What follows are 23 T cell receptor beta chains derived from one specimen sequenced in a study of shared T cell receptors in the human thymus. Profiling relied on immunoSEQ multiplex PCR, and the TCRdb table lists in-frame clones only, not all of them. Of over 650,000 clones listed, over 75% were seen once; the top ten hold about 0.0094%. The same data also went into a second study, on human thymus T cells.

The specimen was thymocytes. These receptors all come from a boy in the first two years of life with a congenital heart defect.

The CDR3 sequence: CASSPKGQGVQETQYF. The CDR3 DNA is TGTGCCAGCAGCCCTAAAGGACAGGGGGTCCAAGAGACCCAGTACTTC. The J gene is TRBJ2-5, the V gene TRBV7-9; 10 bases fit TRBD1. The ends lost 5 bases at V and 1 base at J; junction bases unmatched: 7. Germline loops: CDR1 SEHNR, CDR2 FQNEAQ (reference sequence). The CDR3 has 16 residues.

The chain recombines TRBV6-5 with TRBJ2-7, with 8 bases identical to TRBD1. Germline V lookup: CDR1 MNHEY, CDR2 SVGAGI. V shed 5 bases and J 3 bases; nucleotides not matched to a gene: 6. The CDR3 sequence is 14 residues long. The CDR3 protein is CASSPSTGVYEQYF. The CDR3 DNA is TGTGCCAGCAGTCCCTCGACAGGGGTCTACGAGCAGTACTTC.

This chain uses TRBV12-5 with TRBJ2-3, with D uncertain. The CDR3 has 13 residues. V lost 3 bases, J lost 4 bases, and 8 bases lay in between. Germline CDR1 is LGHNT and CDR2 is FRNRAP. CDR3 DNA sequence: TGTGCTAGTGGTTTTTTTCGAGCAGATACGCAGTATTTT. This translates into CASGFFRADTQYF.

J is TRBJ1-2 and V is TRBV5-6; TRBD1 matches 9 bases. J lost 7 bases, V lost 0 bases, and 4 bases had no gene match. The CDR3 has 14 amino acids. Germline values: CDR1 SGHDT, CDR2 YYEEEE. The CDR3 sequence is CASSLEQGARGYTF. CDR3 coding DNA: TGTGCCAGCAGCTTGGAACAGGGGGCTCGTGGCTACACCTTC.

The rearrangement uses TRBV7-2 and TRBJ2-7, with a possible D match to TRBD2 (6 bases). Germline assignment: CDR1 SGHTA and CDR2 FQGNSA. V was clipped by 1 base and J by 3 bases, with 19 bases between them. This CDR3 contains 17 residues. The CDR3 bases are TGTGCCAGCAGCTTAGTCATCCCCGGACTAACCTACTACGAGCAGTACTTC. Amino acids: CASSLVIPGLTYYEQYF.

V and J are TRBV12-5 and TRBJ1-1; 7 bases are a match to TRBD1. CDR1 is LGHNT and CDR2 is FRNRAP in the germline V gene. Trimming at V came to 2 bases and at J to 3 bases, leaving 6 bases not matched to a gene. The CDR3 covers 15 residues. In DNA form, the CDR3 reads TGTGCTAGTGGTTTGTTGCCTGGGACAGACACTGAAGCTTTCTTT. Its protein is CASGLLPGTDTEAFF.

The J gene is TRBJ2-6, the V gene TRBV5-4, with 9 bases that match TRBD2. The germline gives CDR1 SGHNT, CDR2 YYREEE (reference sequence). V shed 6 bases, J shed 0 bases, and the junction held 7 bases outside the gene matches. This CDR3 spans 17 amino acids. CDR3 region: CASIHSGRPSGANVLTF. Written as DNA, the CDR3 is TGTGCCAGCATCCATAGCGGGAGACCCTCTGGGGCCAACGTCCTGACTTTC.

This chain links TRBV27 with TRBJ2-7, with D possibly matching TRBD2 (6 bases). The V end lost 6 bases, the J end lost 0 bases, and 18 bases lay between the germline ends. This CDR3 is built from 16 residues. Germline assignment: CDR1 MNHEY and CDR2 SMNVEV (reference sequence). CDR3 bases: TGTGCCAGCAGCCGGGCCGGGACTCCTAGCTCCTACGAGCAGTACTTC. Translated, it gives CASSRAGTPSSYEQYF.

The J gene is TRBJ2-3, the V gene TRBV25-1; D uncertain. CDR1 is MGHDK, CDR2 SYGVNS, per germline. With 0 bases removed from V and 2 bases from J, the gap between germline ends came to 12 bases. This CDR3 is built from 16 residues. CDR3 sequence (DNA): TGTGCCAGCAGTGAATATCTAGACGGATACACAGATACGCAGTATTTT. As protein: CASSEYLDGYTDTQYF.

The chain recombines TRBV28 with TRBJ2-7, with 13 bases identical to TRBD2. CDR3 length: 16 amino acids. V gave up 2 bases and J gave up 2 bases; unmatched junction bases: 3. Germline-derived CDR1 and CDR2 are MDHEN and SYDVKM. The CDR3 coding sequence is TGTGCCAGCAGTTTAGGGGGACTAGCGGGGCCCTACGAGCAGTACTTC. It translates to CASSLGGLAGPYEQYF.

This chain uses TRBV30 with TRBJ1-3, with 7 bases fitting TRBD1. The CDR3 consists of 17 residues. Trimming at V came to 1 base and at J to 0 bases, leaving 9 bases not matched to a gene. Germline values: CDR1 GTSNPN, CDR2 SVGIG (reference sequence). The CDR3 nucleotides read TGTGCCTGGAGTGATTTCCCCGGACAGGACTCTGGAAACACCATATATTTT. Translating gives CAWSDFPGQDSGNTIYF.

The chain couples TRBV29-1 to TRBJ1-1; TRBD1 agrees at 8 bases. Germline values: CDR1 SQVTM, CDR2 ANQGSEA. The CDR3 consists of 13 residues. Trimming took 7 bases from V and 3 from J; bases not matched to a gene: 7. CDR3 sequence (DNA): TGCAGCGAGACTGACAGGGGCGACACTGAAGCTTTCTTT. Translation gives CSETDRGDTEAFF.

The chain has TRBV11-2 and TRBJ2-3; weak D call: TRBD2 (7 bases). The CDR3 has 16 amino acids. Trimming removed 5 bases from V and 2 bases from J, with 17 bases in between. Germline CDR1 SGHAT, CDR2 FQNNGV. CDR3 amino acids: CASSTRWGGLTDTQYF. The CDR3 DNA is TGTGCCAGCAGCACGCGTTGGGGGGGCCTCACAGATACGCAGTATTTT. The variable domain in full, with the rest retrieved from reference TRBV11-2 and TRBJ2-3, is EAGVAQSPRYKIIEKRQSVAFWCNPISGHATLYWYQQILGQGPKLLIQFQNNGVVDDSQLPKDRFSAERLKGVDSTLKIQPAKLEDSAVYLCASSTRWGGLTDTQYFGPGTRLTVL.

The V call is TRBV5-5, the J call TRBJ2-3, with D possibly being TRBD2 (6 bases). CDR1 SGHKS and CDR2 YYEKEE come from the germline V gene (reference sequence). CDR3 size: 14 residues. V was shortened by 4 bases and J by 3 bases, with 12 bases between the two germline ends. This CDR3 reads CASSALLATDTQYF. CDR3 DNA: TGTGCCAGCAGCGCTTTGCTAGCGACAGATACGCAGTATTTT.

V and J are TRBV4-3 and TRBJ1-2; no clear D gene. Germline loops: CDR1 LGHNA, CDR2 YSLEER. This CDR3 is 16 amino acids long. V shed 0 bases and J shed 2 bases, with 13 bases lying between them. CDR3 in amino acids: CASSQEIMRQNYGYTF. The CDR3 DNA follows: TGCGCCAGCAGCCAAGAAATAATGAGACAAAACTATGGCTACACCTTC.

The chain joins TRBV29-1 to TRBJ2-7, with 9 bases lining up with TRBD2. Germline lookup yields CDR1 SQVTM and CDR2 ANQGSEA. This CDR3 spans 22 amino acids. V shed 7 bases and J 1 base; nucleotides not matched to a gene: 32. The CDR3 is CSAVGMAGGPSCELSRSYEQYF. The CDR3 coding sequence is TGCAGCGCTGTGGGTATGGCGGGAGGGCCAAGTTGTGAACTAAGCAGATCCTACGAGCAGTACTTC.

V usage is TRBV28 and J usage is TRBJ1-5, with 7 bases lining up with TRBD1. The CDR3 consists of 16 residues. Germline V gene sequence: CDR1 MDHEN, CDR2 SYDVKM. Germline trimming cut 8 bases from V and 3 bases from J; bases unmatched to any gene: 13. The CDR3 nucleotides are TGTGCCAGCCGACCAAGACGGGACAGTCACAATCAGCCCCAGCATTTT. Protein sequence: CASRPRRDSHNQPQHF. Based on the CDR3 plus reference TRBV28 and TRBJ1-5, the full variable domain is DVKVTQSSRYLVKRTGEKVFLECVQDMDHENMFWYRQDPGLGLRLIYFSYDVKMKEKGDIPEGYSVSREKKERFSLILESASTNQTSMYLCASRPRRDSHNQPQHFGDGTRLSIL.

The chain links TRBV5-4 to TRBJ2-7, with 9 bases identical to TRBD1. There are 19 residues in the CDR3. V dropped 4 bases and J dropped 6; count of bases not matched to a gene: 23. Per the germline V gene, CDR1 is SGHNT and CDR2 is YYREEE (reference sequence). CDR3 amino acids: CASSEPTGGTTKSSFEQYF. The CDR3 DNA reads as TGTGCCAGCAGCGAACCCACAGGGGGCACCACTAAAAGTTCATTCGAGCAGTACTTC. Drawing the rest from reference TRBV5-4 and TRBJ2-7, the complete variable domain is ETGVTQSPTHLIKTRGQQVTLRCSSQSGHNTVSWYQQALGQGPQFIFQYYREEENGRGNFPPRFSGLQFPNYSSELNVNALELDDSALYLCASSEPTGGTTKSSFEQYFGPGTRLTVT.

This clone was detected a few times. This chain connects TRBV28 to TRBJ1-4, with D uncertain. The germline V and J ends were trimmed by 4 bases and 3 bases, with 12 bases remaining between them. Germline assignment: CDR1 MDHEN and CDR2 SYDVKM. CDR3 length equals 15 residues. CDR3 amino acids: CASSSPVAANEKLFF. CDR3 coding DNA: TGTGCCAGCAGTTCCCCAGTCGCCGCTAATGAAAAACTGTTTTTT.

J is TRBJ1-1 and V is TRBV27; a weak D match, TRBD1 (5 bases). This CDR3 is 12 amino acids long. The germline CDR1 and CDR2 sequences are MNHEY and SMNVEV (reference sequence). The V and J ends lost 5 bases and 8 bases respectively, with 12 bases between them. This CDR3 reads CASSKTGSEAFF. CDR3 in DNA: TGTGCCAGCAGTAAAACAGGATCCGAAGCTTTCTTT.

Only a few counts were recorded for this clone. The gene calls are TRBV6-6 and TRBJ1-1; D gene uncertain. CDR3 length: 14 amino acids. Deletions cut 2 bases from V and 1 base from J, with 8 bases between. Germline CDR1 and CDR2: MNHNY and SVGAGI (reference sequence). DNA of the CDR3: TGTGCCAGCAGTTACCAGAATCCGAACACTGAAGCTTTCTTT. It translates to CASSYQNPNTEAFF.

J is TRBJ1-2 and V is TRBV9; D call uncertain. CDR3 size: 14 residues. Trimming took 0 bases from V and 4 from J, leaving 10 bases between them. CDR1 and CDR2 from the germline V gene are SGDLS and YYNGEE. CDR3 DNA: TGTGCCAGCAGCGTAGAAGGCGGGAGCTATGGCTACACCTTC. Its protein product is CASSVEGGSYGYTF.

The V call is TRBV19, the J call TRBJ1-1, with TRBD1 identical over 7 bases. Germline CDR1 is LNHDA and CDR2 is SQIVND (reference sequence). This CDR3 has 14 amino acids. Trimming at V came to 5 bases and at J to 2 bases, leaving 5 bases not matched to a gene. The CDR3 loop reads CASSLTGKNTEAFF. The CDR3 DNA is TGTGCCAGTAGTCTGACAGGGAAAAACACTGAAGCTTTCTTT.